The 20 T cell receptor beta chains presented below share a single source sample, sequenced in a study of regulatory T cells in long-lasting Graves disease. For TCR beta, libraries came from iRepertoire HTBI primers and Arm-PCR of CDR3 regions. TCRdb re-called the multiplex PCR reads through MiXCR, storing one row per CDR3 protein. Of around 500,000 distinct CDR3 sequences in the sample, more than 20% were seen once. Time point meaning: persistent/refractory GD, antithyroid drugs over 5 years with positive TRAb. Extracted PBMC RNA gave rise to the TCR library. The material was peripheral blood mononuclear cells (PBMCs), obtained when the disease was refractory, from a patient treated with antithyroid drugs. The receptors shown here come from a female donor with Graves disease.

This clonotype was recorded many times. The gene calls are TRBV11-2 and TRBJ2-7; no firm D call. The CDR3 spans 15 residues. V lost 0 bases to trimming and J lost 2 bases, with 11 bases between them. Per germline, CDR1 SGHAT and CDR2 FQNNGV. CDR3 DNA sequence: TGTGCCAGCAGCTTAGATTGGCAGGTACCCTACGAGCAGTACTTC. It specifies CASSLDWQVPYEQYF.

This chain links TRBV5-6 with TRBJ2-1; 7 nucleotides match TRBD2. The CDR3 is 12 amino acids. Germline-derived CDR1 and CDR2 are SGHDT and YYEEEE. J was trimmed by 9 bases and V by 3 bases; bases with no gene match: 3. Written as DNA, the CDR3 is TGTGCCAGCAGCTGGCGGGAGCGTGAGCAGTTCTTC. Encoded protein: CASSWREREQFF.

A few counts support this clonotype. The gene calls are TRBV7-2 and TRBJ2-7, with D perhaps matching TRBD2 (7 bases). The length of the CDR3 is 17 residues. Looked up from germline, CDR1 is SGHTA and CDR2 is FQGNSA. Trimming cost V 1 base and J 0 bases, with 16 bases left between them. Written as DNA, the CDR3 is TGTGCCAGCAGCTTAGTAGGGGGGGGAGCGGTCTCCTACGAGCAGTACTTC. Translation: CASSLVGGGAVSYEQYF.

V usage is TRBV5-8 and J usage is TRBJ2-7; D might be TRBD1 or TRBD2, each matching 5 bases. The CDR3 has 15 residues. Germline V gene sequence: CDR1 SGHTS, CDR2 YDEGEE. Between the trimmed V and J ends, which lost 4 bases and 2 bases, there was a span of 16 bases. The CDR3 nucleotides are TGTGCCAGCAGCCGGGACCTATTTTCTACCTACGAGCAGTACTTC. Translated: CASSRDLFSTYEQYF.

This clonotype showed up many times. The chain couples TRBV9 to TRBJ1-1; TRBD1 is a possible D gene (5 bases). The CDR3 extends over 15 amino acids. The germline gives CDR1 SGDLS, CDR2 YYNGEE. The V and J ends lost 4 bases and 4 bases respectively, with 17 bases between them. The CDR3 is CASSPGDGRSTEAFF. The CDR3 DNA follows: TGTGCCAGCAGCCCGGGGGACGGGAGATCCACTGAAGCTTTCTTT. Looking up the rest from reference TRBV9 and TRBJ1-1 gives the full variable domain: DSGVTQTPKHLITATGQRVTLRCSPRSGDLSVYWYQQSLDQGLQFLIQYYNGEERAKGNILERFSAQQFPDLHSELNLSSLELGDSALYFCASSPGDGRSTEAFFGQGTRLTVV.

This clonotype was seen a few times. The V gene is TRBV13, the J gene TRBJ2-7, with TRBD2 as a possible D gene (6 bases). CDR3 length equals 15 residues. CDR1 PRHDT and CDR2 FYEKMQ come from the germline V gene (reference sequence). V was clipped by 5 bases and J by 5 bases, with 19 bases between them. In DNA, the CDR3 is TGTGCCAGCAGCGAGGCCGGGACTTCGGTCCACGAGCAGTACTTC. Residues: CASSEAGTSVHEQYF.

This clonotype was counted at least ten times. V usage is TRBV2 and J usage is TRBJ2-7; 9 positions match TRBD1. V shed 4 bases, J shed 3 bases, and the junction held 1 base outside the gene matches. Germline V gene sequence: CDR1 SNHLY, CDR2 FYNNEI. This CDR3 region has 13 residues. CDR3 protein: CASSADRGYEQYF. DNA for the CDR3: TGTGCCAGCAGTGCGGACAGGGGCTACGAGCAGTACTTC.

The table lists this clonotype with many counts. The chain joins TRBV2 to TRBJ1-2; D is possibly TRBD1 (6 bases). The ends were cut back, 5 bases at V and 6 bases at J, with 16 bases in the middle. CDR1 and CDR2 from the germline V gene are SNHLY and FYNNEI. This CDR3 contains 14 residues. CDR3 DNA: TGTGCCAGCAGTCCGAACAGGGACGGGAATGGCTACACCTTC. This codes for CASSPNRDGNGYTF.

This chain joins TRBV19 and TRBJ2-7, with D perhaps TRBD1 (5 bases). Germline CDR1 reads LNHDA; CDR2 reads SQIVND (reference sequence). The length of the CDR3 is 14 residues. V lost 4 bases and J lost 1, with 11 bases in between. The CDR3 nucleotides read TGTGCCAGTAGTACAGATACAGGATCCTACGAGCAGTACTTC. Residues: CASSTDTGSYEQYF. The complete variable domain, with remaining parts taken from reference TRBV19 and TRBJ2-7, reads DGGITQSPKYLFRKEGQNVTLSCEQNLNHDAMYWYRQDPGQGLRLIYYSQIVNDFQKGDIAEGYSVSREKKESFPLTVTSAQKNPTAFYLCASSTDTGSYEQYFGPGTRLTVT.

The J gene is TRBJ2-2, the V gene TRBV10-3, with unresolved D. The CDR3 covers 13 residues. V was clipped by 10 bases and J by 1 base, with 10 bases between them. The germline gives CDR1 ENHRY, CDR2 SYGVKD. CDR3 loop: CATTPMNTGELFF. As DNA, the CDR3 is TGTGCCACCACGCCAATGAACACCGGGGAGCTGTTTTTT.

V is TRBV7-3 and J is TRBJ2-7; D tentatively reads TRBD1 or TRBD2 (5 bases each). The V gene's germline CDR1 is SGHTA and CDR2 FQGTGA. This CDR3 comprises 14 residues. V was trimmed by 1 base and J by 6 bases, leaving 13 bases between them. CDR3 in DNA: TGTGCCAGCAGCTTAAATTCCGTCGGGGCCGAGCAGTACTTC. This translates into CASSLNSVGAEQYF.

The CDR3 bases are TGTGCCTGGAGTGGTTTCGGCAGCTCCTACGAGCAGTACTTC. Protein: CAWSGFGSSYEQYF. The rearrangement links TRBV30 to TRBJ2-7; D call uncertain. V lost 1 base and J lost 0, with 10 bases in between. There are 14 residues in the CDR3. CDR1 and CDR2 from the germline V gene are GTSNPN and SVGIG (reference sequence).

This chain uses TRBV5-4 with TRBJ2-7, with 8 bases that match TRBD2. This CDR3 is 13 amino acids long. The germline CDR1 and CDR2 sequences are SGHNT and YYREEE (reference sequence). The J segment lost 10 bases and the V segment lost 0 bases, leaving 6 bases of the junction unmatched. CDR3 amino acids: CASSLGLAKIQYF. CDR3 in DNA: TGTGCCAGCAGCTTGGGACTAGCGAAAATACAGTACTTC. Full variable domain (outside the CDR3, taken from reference TRBV5-4 and TRBJ2-7): ETGVTQSPTHLIKTRGQQVTLRCSSQSGHNTVSWYQQALGQGPQFIFQYYREEENGRGNFPPRFSGLQFPNYSSELNVNALELDDSALYLCASSLGLAKIQYFGPGTRLTVT.

This chain connects TRBV7-9 to TRBJ2-1; 10 bases match TRBD1. Trimming cost V 4 bases and J 5 bases; bases outside gene matches: 11. CDR3 length: 17 residues. Germline loops: CDR1 SEHNR, CDR2 FQNEAQ (reference sequence). Written as DNA, the CDR3 is TGTGCCAGCAGCTCATTTTCCGGGGACAGGGGTCACAATGAGCAGTTCTTC. Protein sequence: CASSSFSGDRGHNEQFF.

Many counts were recorded for this clonotype. The chain carries TRBV7-8 and TRBJ1-1; a weak D match, TRBD1 (5 bases). The CDR3 runs to 14 residues. With 2 bases removed from V and 6 bases from J, the gap between germline ends came to 13 bases. Germline loops: CDR1 SGHVS, CDR2 FQNEAQ. In DNA, the CDR3 is TGTGCCAGCAGCTTACAGGGTGGGGGTGCTGAAGCTTTCTTT. As protein: CASSLQGGGAEAFF.

CDR3 sequence: CASSRHSGSSGEQFF. In DNA form, the CDR3 reads TGTGCCAGCAGCCGACATAGCGGGAGTAGTGGTGAGCAGTTCTTC. The chain combines TRBV7-2 with TRBJ2-1, with 9 bases aligning to TRBD2. The V segment lost 5 bases and the J segment 9 bases; nucleotides outside the gene matches: 11. Germline loops: CDR1 SGHTA, CDR2 FQGNSA. The CDR3 totals 15 residues.

This clonotype was found a few times. The chain joins TRBV24-1 to TRBJ2-3; D is ambiguous. V was pared by 3 bases and J by 1 base, with 7 bases between. CDR1 is KGHDR and CDR2 is SFDVKD in the germline V gene. This CDR3 comprises 14 residues. As DNA, the CDR3 is TGTGCCACCAGTGATGCTGACCGCACAGATACGCAGTATTTT. Amino acids: CATSDADRTDTQYF.

Notes on this clonotype: A much larger clone lies a single base off, so this may be a read error. The chain is built from TRBV29-1 and TRBJ1-2; D is unclear. Germline V lookup: CDR1 SQVTM, CDR2 ANQGSEA. CDR3 length equals 11 residues. This CDR3 reads CSVVMGYGYIF. As DNA, the CDR3 is TGCAGCGTTGTCATGGGCTATGGCTACATCTTC.

The J gene is TRBJ1-4, the V gene TRBV14; D gene uncertain. The CDR3 is 15 residues long. CDR1 and CDR2 from the germline V gene are SGHDN and FVKESK. Deletions cut 0 bases from V and 5 bases from J, with 10 bases between. The CDR3 region is CASSQDWLTNEKLFF. The CDR3 DNA reads as TGTGCCAGCAGCCAAGATTGGTTAACAAATGAAAAACTGTTTTTT.

The CDR3 region is CASSQFQTLHEQYF. The CDR3 DNA sequence: TGTGCCAGCAGCCAGTTCCAAACCCTCCACGAGCAGTACTTC. The rearrangement joins TRBV14 to TRBJ2-7; no firm D call. In germline, CDR1 is SGHDN, CDR2 FVKESK. Trimming shortened V by 3 bases and J by 5 bases, and 14 bases separated the two germline ends. This CDR3 is 14 amino acids long.